These 16 T cell receptor beta chains originate from one sample sequenced in a study of T cells in Graves' hyperthyroidism and ophthalmopathy. TCR beta CDR3 sequences were amplified from RNA transcripts. First-round RT-PCR of the TCR CDR3 relied on the HTBI primer set. Via MiXCR, TCRdb re-called the multiplex PCR reads, giving one row per CDR3 protein. The sample records about 290,000 distinct CDR3 sequences, roughly an eighth being singletons. Source material: blood. These receptors all come from a woman in her thirties or forties with Graves' hyperthyroidism.

In its sample, this clonotype was seen a few times. The rearrangement links TRBV18 to TRBJ1-3, with no clear D. Germline CDR1 is KGHSH and CDR2 is LQKENI. Trimming shortened V by 6 bases and J by 3 bases, and 12 bases separated the two germline ends. There are 14 residues in the CDR3. The DNA of the CDR3 is TGTGCCAGCTCGACCGATATTGGTGGAAACACCATATATTTT. This sequence encodes CASSTDIGGNTIYF.

The table lists this clonotype with a few counts. The chain is built from TRBV30 and TRBJ1-4; D is possibly TRBD1 (5 bases). From germline, CDR1 is GTSNPN and CDR2 SVGIG (reference sequence). The length of the CDR3 is 15 residues. Trimming removed 0 bases from V and 7 bases from J, with 15 bases in between. The CDR3 DNA reads TGTGCCTGGAGTGTCGTTGGGGGTCGTAGTGAAAAACTGTTTTTT. It translates to CAWSVVGGRSEKLFF.

This clonotype was detected only a few times. A much larger clonotype is one base distant, so this may be a read error. This sequence joins TRBV6-1 and TRBJ2-7; 7 bases are a match to TRBD1. CDR1 is MNHNS and CDR2 is SASEGT in the germline V gene. The CDR3 covers 15 residues. V dropped 8 bases and J dropped 2; count of bases not matched to a gene: 12. The CDR3 loop is CASDRVEGTAYEQYF. CDR3 sequence (DNA): TGTGCCAGCGACAGGGTTGAGGGAACCGCCTACGAGCAGTACTTC.

The sample holds many counts of this clonotype. This sequence joins TRBV29-1 and TRBJ2-5, with a possible D match to TRBD2 (6 bases). Trimming left V 5 bases short and J 3 bases short, with 10 bases between. Germline CDR1 reads SQVTM; CDR2 reads ANQGSEA. The CDR3 contains 12 residues. CDR3 DNA: TGCAGCGTTTGCTCGGGAGAAGAGACCCAGTACTTC. It encodes CSVCSGEETQYF.

The chain links TRBV3-1 to TRBJ2-6; D not certain. Per germline, CDR1 LGHDT and CDR2 YNNKEL (reference sequence). The CDR3 contains 14 residues. Trimming left V 4 bases short and J 1 base short, with 5 bases between. CDR3 bases: TGTGCCAGCAGCCCAATTTCTGGGGCCAACGTCCTGACTTTC. Translated, it gives CASSPISGANVLTF.

This clonotype was seen only a few times. The CDR3 loop reads CASSLVTGTSFLETQYF. In nucleotides, the CDR3 is TGTGCCAGCAGCTTAGTAACCGGGACTAGCTTTTTGGAGACCCAGTACTTC. The chain joins TRBV7-6 to TRBJ2-5, with TRBD2 matching 9 bases. Germline assignment: CDR1 SGHVS and CDR2 FNYEAQ. The CDR3 is made up of 17 amino acids. Losses at the gene ends were 1 base for V and 5 bases for J; bases not matched to a gene: 11.

This clonotype has ten or more counts. The V and J genes are TRBV30 and TRBJ1-1, with TRBD1 as a possible D gene (5 bases). The CDR3 spans 13 residues. V was pared by 3 bases and J by 1 base, with 9 bases between. Looked up from germline, CDR1 is GTSNPN and CDR2 is SVGIG (reference sequence). This chain's CDR3 is CAWSRGTNTEAFF. In DNA form, the CDR3 reads TGTGCCTGGAGCCGAGGGACGAACACTGAAGCTTTCTTT.

This clonotype was recorded at least ten times. J is TRBJ2-3 and V is TRBV7-8, with 11 bases identical to TRBD2. CDR1 SGHVS and CDR2 FQNEAQ come from the germline V gene. This CDR3 is 18 amino acids long. V lost 5 bases, J lost 6 bases, and 16 bases stayed unmatched. The CDR3 is CASSVDLLLAGVEDTQYF. The DNA of the CDR3 is TGTGCCAGCAGCGTAGATCTATTACTAGCGGGAGTAGAGGATACGCAGTATTTT.

The chain carries TRBV2 and TRBJ1-6; D is unresolved. This CDR3 is built from 12 residues. Deletions cut 11 bases from V and 7 bases from J, with 12 bases between. The germline gives CDR1 SNHLY, CDR2 FYNNEI. The CDR3 nucleotides are TGTGCCGGCACCCCGGGGAATTCACCCCTCCACTTT. It specifies CAGTPGNSPLHF.

The table lists this clonotype with many counts. The chain combines TRBV12-3 or TRBV12-4 with TRBJ1-1; 8 nucleotides match TRBD1. V lost 6 bases, J lost 3 bases, and 6 bases stayed unmatched. The CDR3 contains 14 residues. CDR3 loop: CASRQTGGHTEAFF. CDR3 in DNA: TGTGCCAGCAGACAAACAGGGGGTCACACTGAAGCTTTCTTT.

In this sample, this clonotype turned up a few times. This sequence joins TRBV9 and TRBJ1-5; D is unresolved. Trimming removed 5 bases at V and 6 bases at J, with 21 bases between. The length of the CDR3 is 16 residues. CDR1 and CDR2 from the germline V gene are SGDLS and YYNGEE. Written as DNA, the CDR3 is TGTGCCAGCAGAACCCTCCGGACGGGGATGTTTCAGCCCCAGCATTTT. Encoded protein: CASRTLRTGMFQPQHF. The complete variable domain, with remaining parts taken from reference TRBV9 and TRBJ1-5, reads DSGVTQTPKHLITATGQRVTLRCSPRSGDLSVYWYQQSLDQGLQFLIQYYNGEERAKGNILERFSAQQFPDLHSELNLSSLELGDSALYFCASRTLRTGMFQPQHFGDGTRLSIL.

V is TRBV28 and J is TRBJ1-2, with TRBD1 identical over 10 bases. Trimming cost V 6 bases and J 8 bases; bases outside gene matches: 12. Looked up from germline, CDR1 is MDHEN and CDR2 is SYDVKM. CDR3 length equals 15 residues. CDR3 residues: CASRWGGTGASGYTF. The CDR3 region has the DNA TGTGCCAGCAGATGGGGCGGGACAGGGGCCTCGGGCTACACCTTC.

The chain links TRBV29-1 to TRBJ2-5; D is unclear. Germline-derived CDR1 and CDR2 are SQVTM and ANQGSEA. The ends were cut back, 6 bases at V and 2 bases at J, with 4 bases in the middle. This CDR3 comprises 10 residues. The CDR3 here is CSVRQETQYF. The CDR3 bases are TGCAGCGTCCGTCAAGAGACCCAGTACTTC.

In its sample, this clonotype was seen many times. The junction does not match germline at one end; this may be a read error. The chain employs TRBV6-1 and TRBJ2-1; D may be TRBD1 (5 bases). Germline CDR1 and CDR2: MNHNS and SASEGT. This CDR3 is 15 amino acids long. For the CDR3, the DNA is TGTACCAGCAGTGGATGGACAAAAAACTACAATGAGCAGTTCTTC. Its protein is CTSSGWTKNYNEQFF.

This clonotype showed up many times. The chain carries TRBV5-1 and TRBJ2-7; D is perhaps TRBD2 (6 bases). This CDR3 is 15 amino acids long. V lost 4 bases to trimming and J lost 0 bases, with 14 bases between them. Germline loops: CDR1 SGHRS, CDR2 YFSETQ. Here the CDR3 reads CASSPMSSGSYEQYF. Written as DNA, the CDR3 is TGCGCCAGCAGCCCGATGAGTAGCGGCTCCTACGAGCAGTACTTC.

This chain connects TRBV4-1 to TRBJ2-1, with TRBD2 matching 14 bases. Losses at the gene ends were 3 bases for V and 8 bases for J; bases not matched to a gene: 3. The CDR3 totals 15 residues. Germline-derived CDR1 and CDR2 are MGHRA and YSYEKL. CDR3 DNA: TGCGCCAGCAGCCATGGGACTAGCGGGAGACATGAGCAGTTCTTC. This sequence encodes CASSHGTSGRHEQFF.